The sequence of this TCR beta chain was determined in a study of control samples from healthy donors and cancer patients. The assay was immunoSEQ multiplex PCR, and TCRdb's table has in-frame clones only and misses some. The data contain approximately 180,000 clones, about 91% of them singletons. Sample: blood. The TCR originated in a woman in her forties in good health.

CDR3 region: CASGKWDRDPDTQYF. CDR3 bases: TGCGCCAGCGGGAAGTGGGACAGGGATCCAGATACGCAGTATTTT. V usage is TRBV5-1 and J usage is TRBJ2-3; 9 bases line up with TRBD1. V shed 7 bases, J shed 4 bases, and the junction held 10 bases outside the gene matches. CDR1 and CDR2 (germline): SGHRS, YFSETQ. The CDR3 totals 15 residues.